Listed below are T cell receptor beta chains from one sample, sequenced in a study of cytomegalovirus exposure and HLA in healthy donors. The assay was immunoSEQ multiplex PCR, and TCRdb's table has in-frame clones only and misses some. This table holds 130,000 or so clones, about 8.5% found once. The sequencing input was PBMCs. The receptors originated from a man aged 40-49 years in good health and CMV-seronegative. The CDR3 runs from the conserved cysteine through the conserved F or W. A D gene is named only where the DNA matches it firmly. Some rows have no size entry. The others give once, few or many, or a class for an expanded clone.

cdr3_aa: CASSSDRGPYEQYF
cdr3_nt: TGTGCCAGCAGTAGCGACAGGGGGCCTTACGAGCAGTACTTC
clone_size: .
j_call: TRBJ2-7
v_call: TRBV6-1
d_call: TRBD1

cdr3_aa: CASSSKTGGKGNTIYF
cdr3_nt: TGTGCCAGCAGCTCAAAGACAGGGGGCAAGGGAAACACCATATATTTT
clone_size: few
j_call: TRBJ1-3
v_call: TRBV6-6
d_call: TRBD1

cdr3_aa: CASRQGIQETQYF
cdr3_nt: TGTGCCAGCCGACAGGGAATTCAAGAGACCCAGTACTTC
clone_size: few
j_call: TRBJ2-5
v_call: TRBV10-3
d_call: TRBD1

cdr3_aa: CSVNLGGMNTEAFF
cdr3_nt: TGCAGCGTAAATCTCGGAGGTATGAACACTGAAGCTTTCTTT
clone_size: .
j_call: TRBJ1-1
v_call: TRBV29-1
d_call: .

cdr3_aa: CASSPGGLAGALVGEQFF
cdr3_nt: TGTGCCAGCAGCCCGGGCGGGCTAGCGGGGGCCCTCGTAGGTGAGCAGTTCTTC
clone_size: few
j_call: TRBJ2-1
v_call: TRBV7-6
d_call: TRBD2

cdr3_aa: CASSLRGAGMNTEAFF
cdr3_nt: TGTGCCAGCAGCTTGCGGGGGGCAGGTATGAACACTGAAGCTTTCTTT
clone_size: .
j_call: TRBJ1-1
v_call: TRBV5-4
d_call: .

cdr3_aa: CASRGQVYEQYF
cdr3_nt: TGTGCCAGCAGAGGACAGGTCTACGAGCAGTACTTC
clone_size: .
j_call: TRBJ2-7
v_call: TRBV6-5
d_call: TRBD1

cdr3_aa: CASTKAGVNEQFF
cdr3_nt: TGTGCCAGCACCAAGGCAGGGGTAAATGAGCAGTTCTTC
clone_size: .
j_call: TRBJ2-1
v_call: TRBV6-5
d_call: .

cdr3_aa: CASSWGRENQPQHF
cdr3_nt: TGCGCCAGCAGCTGGGGCAGGGAAAATCAGCCCCAGCATTTT
clone_size: few
j_call: TRBJ1-5
v_call: TRBV4-3
d_call: .

cdr3_aa: CASSSGGTNTEAFF
cdr3_nt: TGTGCCAGCAGCTCTGGTGGGACTAACACTGAAGCTTTCTTT
clone_size: .
j_call: TRBJ1-1
v_call: TRBV7-2
d_call: .

cdr3_aa: CASSQVGRLDEQYF
cdr3_nt: TGTGCCAGCAGCCAAGTTGGGAGACTTGACGAGCAGTACTTC
clone_size: few
j_call: TRBJ2-7
v_call: TRBV14
d_call: .

cdr3_aa: CAWSVVGLAGKDTQYF
cdr3_nt: TGTGCCTGGAGTGTAGTTGGACTAGCGGGGAAGGACACGCAGTATTTT
clone_size: .
j_call: TRBJ2-3
v_call: TRBV30
d_call: TRBD2

cdr3_aa: CASSARGGRETQYF
cdr3_nt: TGTGCCAGCAGCGCCCGGGGGGGGCGAGAGACCCAGTACTTC
clone_size: few
j_call: TRBJ2-5
v_call: TRBV9
d_call: TRBD2

cdr3_aa: CASSIGAGDTEAFF
cdr3_nt: TGTGCCAGTAGTATAGGGGCCGGGGACACTGAAGCTTTCTTT
clone_size: .
j_call: TRBJ1-1
v_call: TRBV19
d_call: .

cdr3_aa: CASSPSPGGTEAFF
cdr3_nt: TGTGCCAGCAGCCCGTCCCCGGGAGGAACTGAAGCTTTCTTT
clone_size: few
j_call: TRBJ1-1
v_call: TRBV6-6
d_call: .

cdr3_aa: CASTRGSSGNTIYF
cdr3_nt: TGTGCCAGCACCAGGGGCAGCTCTGGAAACACCATATATTTT
clone_size: .
j_call: TRBJ1-3
v_call: TRBV6-5
d_call: .

cdr3_aa: CASSSSGETKETQYF
cdr3_nt: TGCGCCAGCAGCAGTAGCGGGGAGACAAAAGAGACCCAGTACTTC
clone_size: .
j_call: TRBJ2-5
v_call: TRBV10-1
d_call: TRBD2

cdr3_aa: CASSQWLAGGPNTDTQYF
cdr3_nt: TGCGCCAGCAGCCAATGGCTAGCGGGGGGCCCGAACACAGATACGCAGTATTTT
clone_size: .
j_call: TRBJ2-3
v_call: TRBV4-1
d_call: TRBD2

cdr3_aa: CASSGLAGGNEQFF
cdr3_nt: TGTGCCAGCAGTGGACTAGCGGGGGGCAATGAGCAGTTCTTC
clone_size: medium-sized
j_call: TRBJ2-1
v_call: TRBV6-1
d_call: TRBD2

cdr3_aa: CASSTDRAVGEQYF
cdr3_nt: TGTGCCAGCAGTACGGACAGGGCGGTTGGCGAGCAGTACTTC
clone_size: .
j_call: TRBJ2-7
v_call: TRBV2
d_call: TRBD1

cdr3_aa: CASSERAGEYSPLHF
cdr3_nt: TGTGCCAGCAGTGAAAGGGCAGGGGAGTATTCACCCCTCCACTTT
clone_size: medium-sized
j_call: TRBJ1-6
v_call: TRBV6-4
d_call: .

cdr3_aa: CASSKGQGKQPQHF
cdr3_nt: TGTGCCAGCAGCAAAGGACAGGGTAAACAGCCCCAGCATTTT
clone_size: .
j_call: TRBJ1-5
v_call: TRBV7-2
d_call: TRBD1

cdr3_aa: CASSYEPGVDTQYF
cdr3_nt: TGTGCCAGCAGTTACGAGCCAGGGGTAGATACGCAGTATTTT
clone_size: few
j_call: TRBJ2-3
v_call: TRBV6-5
d_call: .

cdr3_aa: CASSPGRGPNEQFF
cdr3_nt: TGTGCCAGTTCTCCGGGCAGGGGGCCGAATGAGCAGTTCTTC
clone_size: .
j_call: TRBJ2-1
v_call: TRBV7-9
d_call: TRBD1

cdr3_aa: CASRTRGGHEQFF
cdr3_nt: TGTGCCAGCAGAACCCGGGGGGGCCATGAGCAGTTCTTC
clone_size: .
j_call: TRBJ2-1
v_call: TRBV7-8
d_call: TRBD2

cdr3_aa: CASKRPSGGGYTF
cdr3_nt: TGTGCCAGCAAGCGGCCGTCAGGCGGTGGCTACACCTTC
clone_size: few
j_call: TRBJ1-2
v_call: TRBV5-6
d_call: .

cdr3_aa: CASRTSGNEQFF
cdr3_nt: TGTGCCAGCAGGACTAGCGGCAATGAGCAGTTCTTC
clone_size: .
j_call: TRBJ2-1
v_call: TRBV6-5
d_call: TRBD2

cdr3_aa: CASSLSGLFNTEAFF
cdr3_nt: TGTGCCAGCAGTTTAAGCGGACTGTTTAACACTGAAGCTTTCTTT
clone_size: few
j_call: TRBJ1-1
v_call: TRBV27
d_call: .

cdr3_aa: CASSYTGYAQYF
cdr3_nt: TGTGCCAGCAGCTACACAGGTTACGCGCAGTACTTC
clone_size: .
j_call: TRBJ2-7
v_call: TRBV5-6
d_call: .

cdr3_aa: CASSFNPGGVSNYGYTF
cdr3_nt: TGTGCCAGCAGCTTCAATCCAGGGGGAGTCTCTAACTATGGCTACACCTTC
clone_size: few
j_call: TRBJ1-2
v_call: TRBV5-6
d_call: TRBD1

cdr3_aa: CASSDEGFHNEQFF
cdr3_nt: TGTGCCAGCAGCGATGAGGGTTTTCACAATGAGCAGTTCTTC
clone_size: .
j_call: TRBJ2-1
v_call: TRBV9
d_call: .

cdr3_aa: CASSFRLAGAYGQFF
cdr3_nt: TGTGCCAGCAGTTTTCGACTAGCGGGGGCATACGGGCAGTTCTTC
clone_size: .
j_call: TRBJ2-1
v_call: TRBV27
d_call: TRBD2

cdr3_aa: CASSQEWDSYTDTQYF
cdr3_nt: TGCGCCAGCAGCCAAGAGTGGGACAGCTACACAGATACGCAGTATTTT
clone_size: few
j_call: TRBJ2-3
v_call: TRBV4-1
d_call: TRBD1

cdr3_aa: CASSVARLGANVLTF
cdr3_nt: TGTGCCAGCAGCGTGGCGCGGCTCGGGGCCAACGTCCTGACTTTC
clone_size: .
j_call: TRBJ2-6
v_call: TRBV9
d_call: .

cdr3_aa: CASSLRASYNEQFF
cdr3_nt: TGTGCCAGCAGCTTAAGGGCATCCTACAATGAGCAGTTCTTC
clone_size: .
j_call: TRBJ2-1
v_call: TRBV7-3
d_call: .

cdr3_aa: CASGTDANSPLHF
cdr3_nt: TGTGCCAGCGGGACAGACGCTAATTCACCCCTCCACTTT
clone_size: .
j_call: TRBJ1-6
v_call: TRBV7-2
d_call: TRBD1

cdr3_aa: CASSRARGSDNSPLHF
cdr3_nt: TGCGCCAGCAGCCGTGCTCGGGGATCCGATAATTCACCCCTCCACTTT
clone_size: .
j_call: TRBJ1-6
v_call: TRBV4-1
d_call: .

cdr3_aa: CASSPIQGRTEAFF
cdr3_nt: TGTGCCAGCAGCCCAATTCAGGGGCGCACTGAAGCTTTCTTT
clone_size: few
j_call: TRBJ1-1
v_call: TRBV11-2
d_call: .

cdr3_aa: CASSDQRLAGGVAQYF
cdr3_nt: TGTGCCAGCAGTGACCAGAGACTAGCGGGGGGTGTGGCGCAGTACTTC
clone_size: few
j_call: TRBJ2-7
v_call: TRBV6-4
d_call: TRBD2

cdr3_aa: CASSLSSGLASYEQYF
cdr3_nt: TGTGCCAGCAGTTTATCCTCCGGACTAGCTTCGTACGAGCAGTACTTC
clone_size: .
j_call: TRBJ2-7
v_call: TRBV27
d_call: TRBD2

cdr3_aa: CASSVDGTGTDTQYF
cdr3_nt: TGTGCCAGCAGCGTAGACGGAACAGGGACAGATACGCAGTATTTT
clone_size: .
j_call: TRBJ2-3
v_call: TRBV9
d_call: .

cdr3_aa: CASSLRGRANQPQHF
cdr3_nt: TGTGCCAGCAGCTTGAGGGGGCGCGCAAATCAGCCCCAGCATTTT
clone_size: .
j_call: TRBJ1-5
v_call: TRBV6-5
d_call: TRBD1

cdr3_aa: CAWSGGTARGTDTQYF
cdr3_nt: TGTGCCTGGAGTGGGGGGACAGCCCGAGGGACAGATACGCAGTATTTT
clone_size: .
j_call: TRBJ2-3
v_call: TRBV30
d_call: TRBD1

cdr3_aa: CATSRGSRAAGANVLTF
cdr3_nt: TGTGCCACCAGCAGAGGGAGCAGGGCGGCTGGGGCCAACGTCCTGACTTTC
clone_size: .
j_call: TRBJ2-6
v_call: TRBV15
d_call: .

cdr3_aa: CASSQLGTTGNYGYTF
cdr3_nt: TGCGCCAGCAGCCAGTTGGGGACGACAGGGAACTATGGCTACACCTTC
clone_size: .
j_call: TRBJ1-2
v_call: TRBV4-1
d_call: TRBD1

cdr3_aa: CAWSSRGTEAFF
cdr3_nt: TGTGCCTGGAGCAGTAGGGGCACTGAAGCTTTCTTT
clone_size: .
j_call: TRBJ1-1
v_call: TRBV30
d_call: .

cdr3_aa: CASSWAGGTDRSPLHF
cdr3_nt: TGCGCCAGCAGCTGGGCGGGAGGGACAGACCGATCACCCCTCCACTTT
clone_size: .
j_call: TRBJ1-6
v_call: TRBV5-1
d_call: TRBD1

cdr3_aa: CASSVGQANNEKLFF
cdr3_nt: TGTGCCAGCTCAGTCGGACAGGCAAATAATGAAAAACTGTTTTTT
clone_size: few
j_call: TRBJ1-4
v_call: TRBV18
d_call: TRBD1

cdr3_aa: CASSGGTSGGGFLETQYF
cdr3_nt: TGTGCCAGCAGCGGAGGGACTAGCGGGGGGGGATTCCTCGAGACCCAGTACTTC
clone_size: .
j_call: TRBJ2-5
v_call: TRBV9
d_call: TRBD2

cdr3_aa: CASSYSGQGRTDTQYF
cdr3_nt: TGTGCCAGCAGTTACTCGGGACAGGGTAGAACAGATACGCAGTATTTT
clone_size: .
j_call: TRBJ2-3
v_call: TRBV6-6
d_call: TRBD1

cdr3_aa: CASSQANMGLASNEQFF
cdr3_nt: TGCGCCAGCAGCCAAGCGAATATGGGACTAGCATCCAATGAGCAGTTCTTC
clone_size: .
j_call: TRBJ2-1
v_call: TRBV4-1
d_call: TRBD2

cdr3_aa: CASSGPDRGDRVAFF
cdr3_nt: TGTGCCAGTAGCGGACCAGACAGGGGTGACAGGGTAGCTTTCTTT
clone_size: .
j_call: TRBJ1-1
v_call: TRBV19
d_call: TRBD1

cdr3_aa: CASSFSGTSRAETQYF
cdr3_nt: TGTGCCAGCAGCTTCTCCGGGACTAGCAGAGCAGAGACCCAGTACTTC
clone_size: .
j_call: TRBJ2-5
v_call: TRBV9
d_call: TRBD2

cdr3_aa: CASSLPPGQGWEQYF
cdr3_nt: TGTGCCAGCAGCTTGCCTCCGGGACAGGGGTGGGAGCAGTACTTC
clone_size: few
j_call: TRBJ2-7
v_call: TRBV7-2
d_call: TRBD1

cdr3_aa: CASSVGGYTEAFF
cdr3_nt: TGTGCCAGCAGCGTCGGGGGTTACACTGAAGCTTTCTTT
clone_size: few
j_call: TRBJ1-1
v_call: TRBV9
d_call: .

cdr3_aa: CASSRTQGPGYTF
cdr3_nt: TGTGCCAGCAGTCGTACACAGGGTCCTGGCTACACCTTC
clone_size: .
j_call: TRBJ1-2
v_call: TRBV14
d_call: .

cdr3_aa: CASSPLESTEAFF
cdr3_nt: TGTGCCAGCTCACCACTGGAGAGCACTGAAGCTTTCTTT
clone_size: few
j_call: TRBJ1-1
v_call: TRBV18
d_call: .

cdr3_aa: CASSERPGALAYEQYF
cdr3_nt: TGTGCCAGCAGCGAACGACCAGGGGCGCTGGCCTACGAGCAGTACTTC
clone_size: .
j_call: TRBJ2-7
v_call: TRBV9
d_call: .

cdr3_aa: CASSLDGTVGLFF
cdr3_nt: TGTGCCAGCAGCTTAGATGGGACAGTTGGACTGTTTTTT
clone_size: few
j_call: TRBJ1-4
v_call: TRBV7-9
d_call: TRBD1